Presented here are 12 T cell receptor beta chains from one specimen sequenced in a study of chemoradiotherapy in HPV16-positive cancers. Clones were read by immunoSEQ multiplex PCR, and TCRdb kept only the in-frame ones, dropping some. Of thousands of clones in the sample, around 73% were seen once. The sample was gathered from a patient who underwent chemoradiotherapy. The receptor source for this set is a human donor with HPV-associated anogenital cancer.

This chain links TRBV19 with TRBJ1-2; D uncertain. Germline V gives CDR1 LNHDA, CDR2 SQIVND (reference sequence). This CDR3 comprises 14 residues. Trimming stripped 5 bases from V and 5 bases from J, with 15 bases between. The CDR3 sequence: CASSSTKDAYGYTF. The CDR3 DNA is TGTGCCAGTAGTTCGACAAAGGACGCATATGGCTACACCTTC.

V and J are TRBV11-2 and TRBJ2-7; D is unclear. The germline V and J ends were trimmed by 6 bases and 0 bases, with 12 bases remaining between them. CDR1 SGHAT and CDR2 FQNNGV come from the germline V gene. This CDR3 contains 14 residues. The CDR3 protein is CASRAHTDSYEQYF. The DNA of the CDR3 is TGTGCCAGCAGGGCCCACACTGACTCCTACGAGCAGTACTTC.

The J gene is TRBJ2-5, the V gene TRBV18; 8 bases map to TRBD1. With 6 bases clipped from V and 2 bases from J, the junction kept 8 bases outside the gene matches. The CDR3 spans 15 residues. Germline CDR1 is KGHSH and CDR2 is LQKENI. The CDR3, as DNA: TGTGCCAGCTCCGAGCGGACAGGGCCTCAAGAGACCCAGTACTTC. Protein sequence: CASSERTGPQETQYF.

The rearrangement joins TRBV29-1 to TRBJ2-3; D possibly uses TRBD1 or TRBD2 (5 bases each). The V and J ends lost 4 bases and 6 bases respectively, with 5 bases between them. This CDR3 comprises 10 residues. The V gene's germline CDR1 is SQVTM and CDR2 ANQGSEA. CDR3 nucleotide sequence: TGCAGCGTTGGGGGGGATACGCAGTATTTT. This gives the protein CSVGGDTQYF.

The chain recombines TRBV7-3 with TRBJ2-2; no clear D. The CDR3 spans 13 residues. Trimming removed 4 bases from V and 6 bases from J, with 9 bases in between. Per the germline V gene, CDR1 is SGHTA and CDR2 is FQGTGA. CDR3 amino acids: CASSSRGPGELFF. CDR3 in DNA: TGTGCCAGCAGCTCTAGAGGTCCCGGGGAGCTGTTTTTT.

CDR3 DNA sequence: TGTGCCAGCAGCTTGCAGGCGCGCGGGGAGACCCAGTACTTC. Amino acid sequence: CASSLQARGETQYF. J is TRBJ2-5 and V is TRBV5-5; a possible D gene is TRBD2 (5 bases). The germline CDR1 and CDR2 sequences are SGHKS and YYEKEE (reference sequence). V lost 1 base to trimming and J lost 5 bases, with 12 bases between them. CDR3 size: 14 residues.

The chain is built from TRBV7-2 and TRBJ2-1; D is uncertain. CDR3 length equals 12 residues. The V gene lost 5 bases and the J gene lost 5 bases, with 7 bases spanning the gap. Germline CDR1 SGHTA, CDR2 FQGNSA. The CDR3 sequence is CASSPFHNEQFF. The CDR3 DNA reads as TGTGCCAGCAGCCCGTTCCACAATGAGCAGTTCTTC.

V and J are TRBV7-3 and TRBJ2-4; tentative D call: TRBD2 (7 bases). Germline assignment: CDR1 SGHTA and CDR2 FQGTGA. V gave up 8 bases and J gave up 5 bases, with 16 bases separating them. This CDR3 contains 14 residues. The CDR3 loop reads CASSRGGPENIQYF. The CDR3 DNA reads TGTGCCAGCTCTAGGGGGGGGCCCGAAAACATTCAGTACTTC.

This chain uses TRBV6-5 with TRBJ1-5, with 10 nucleotides matching TRBD1. V dropped 5 bases and J dropped 3; count of bases not matched to a gene: 4. Looked up from germline, CDR1 is MNHEY and CDR2 is SVGAGI. The CDR3 has 15 residues. The CDR3 loop is CASSRGTGVNQPQHF. CDR3 bases: TGTGCCAGCAGTCGAGGGACAGGGGTCAATCAGCCCCAGCATTTT.

This rearrangement joins TRBV6-5 to TRBJ2-1; tentatively, D is TRBD1 (6 bases). This CDR3 has 16 residues. Germline assignment: CDR1 MNHEY and CDR2 SVGAGI. The ends were cut back, 2 bases at V and 0 bases at J, with 11 bases in the middle. The CDR3 DNA is TGTGCCAGCAGTTACGGGGGCGGCAGCTCCTACAATGAGCAGTTCTTC. Translation gives CASSYGGGSSYNEQFF.

The rearrangement links TRBV7-3 to TRBJ2-7, with D perhaps matching TRBD1 (6 bases). Per germline, CDR1 SGHTA and CDR2 FQGTGA. CDR3 length equals 13 residues. V was cut by 3 bases and J by 3 bases, with 9 bases left in between. For the CDR3, the DNA is TGTGCCAGCAGCTTTGACAGGAACTACGAGCAGTACTTC. Residues: CASSFDRNYEQYF.

The chain uses TRBV18 and TRBJ2-1; 9 bases fit TRBD2. Germline V lookup: CDR1 KGHSH, CDR2 LQKENI. The CDR3 sequence is 17 residues long. With V trimmed by 2 bases and J by 7 bases, 12 bases remained unmatched. The CDR3 region has the DNA TGTGCCAGCTCACCAAATTTCCAGCGGGGGGCGGGGAATGAGCAGTTCTTC. This translates into CASSPNFQRGAGNEQFF.